The source of this TCR beta chain is a study of persistence of HIV-infected CD4 T cells. Cells were stimulated with overlapping HIV-1 Gag 15-mer peptides. Memory cells lacking CD40L and CD69 with high CD45RO were sorted. Note on this clone: The antigen remains unidentified.

Sequencing used immunoSEQ version 4 in survey mode. Genomic DNA was diluted to 7.5 to 10 ng/uL, up to about 1 ug per sample. Using immunoSEQ multiplex PCR, the repertoire was profiled, and TCRdb retains in-frame clones only, with some absent. This sample has about 36,000 clones, with around 85% found just once. Regarding the study as a whole: Rare CMV-responding cells carrying HIV-1 proviruses were not analyzed separately for TCR. Within sorted populations, more oligoclonal TCRs accompanied more oligoclonal proviruses.

The CDR3 is 14 residues long. From germline, CDR1 is MNHNS and CDR2 SASEGT. The germline V and J ends were trimmed by 3 bases and 1 base, with 8 bases remaining between them. The receptor was derived from an adult with HIV. The donor label of this sample is uncertain. Here the sequenced sample was cultured CD4+ T cells from PBMCs, taken from a patient who received antiretroviral therapy. The chain uses TRBV6-1 and TRBJ2-3; possibly TRBD1 for D (6 bases). The CDR3 is CASSDRQGTDTQYF. In DNA form, the CDR3 reads TGTGCCAGCAGTGACAGACAGGGCACAGATACGCAGTATTTT.